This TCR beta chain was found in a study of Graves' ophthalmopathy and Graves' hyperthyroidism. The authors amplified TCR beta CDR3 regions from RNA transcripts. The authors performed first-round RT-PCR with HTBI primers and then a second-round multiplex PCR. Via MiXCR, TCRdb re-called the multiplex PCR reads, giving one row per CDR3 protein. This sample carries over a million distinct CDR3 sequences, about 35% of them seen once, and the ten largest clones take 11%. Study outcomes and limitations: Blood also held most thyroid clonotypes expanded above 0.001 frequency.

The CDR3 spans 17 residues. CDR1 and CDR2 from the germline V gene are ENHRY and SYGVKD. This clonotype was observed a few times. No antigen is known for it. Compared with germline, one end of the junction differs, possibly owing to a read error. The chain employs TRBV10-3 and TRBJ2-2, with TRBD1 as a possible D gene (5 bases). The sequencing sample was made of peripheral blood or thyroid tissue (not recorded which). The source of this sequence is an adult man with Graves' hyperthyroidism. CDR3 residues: CASSYSKGYTNTGELFF. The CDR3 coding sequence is TGTGCCAGCAGTTACTCGAAGGGGTATACGAACACCGGGGAGCTGTTTTTT.